Detailed here is one T cell receptor (beta chain). Different DNA sequences within this sample yield the same CDR3. This CDR3 has 16 amino acids. The germline V and J ends were trimmed by 3 bases and 5 bases, with 17 bases remaining between them. Germline V gene lookup returns CDR1 SEHNR and CDR2 FQNEAQ (reference sequence). Sequencing was performed with immunoSEQ multiplex PCR; in TCRdb, only in-frame clones are kept and a portion is missing. Of tens of thousands of clones listed, 70% to 90% are singletons. This sample was included in a study of OX40 agonist ivuxolimab in advanced cancers. Across the whole study: Patients got intravenous ivuxolimab at 0.01 to 10 mg/kg every 2 weeks. Partial responses occurred in three patients (one hepatocellular carcinoma, two cutaneous melanoma).

The TCR originated in an adult with an advanced solid tumor such as melanoma, head and neck, liver or kidney cancer. This sample comprised CD4+ or CD8+ T cells sorted from blood, obtained in a trial of the OX40 agonist ivuxolimab. The chain is built from TRBV7-9 and TRBJ1-5; the D is unclear. For the CDR3, the DNA is TGTGCCAGCAGCTTGGGTCTAGGGTACTTCGATCAGCCCCAGCATTTT. Its protein product is CASSLGLGYFDQPQHF.